This T cell receptor beta chain was captured in a study of CXCR3-negative and CXCR3-positive naive CD8 T cells. The CDR3 runs 14 residues. Germline V gives CDR1 SGHTA, CDR2 FQGNSA. UMI-labeled 5' RACE yielded the TRB cDNA libraries. Following a re-call of the 5' RACE reads, TCRdb has one entry per CDR3 protein and lacks DNA. Across 20,000 to 30,000 distinct CDR3 sequences, the top ten clones capture 2.5% to 3% of the sample. The source of this sequence is a human donor in good health. Some clones in this sample may be carry-over from other donors' samples. The chain has TRBV7-2 and TRBJ2-7. Sequencing was performed on naive CXCR3- CD8+ T cells from blood. Noted subset: CD45RO-CCR7+CD27+CD95- naive CD8+ T cells lacking CXCR3 (TNR3-). Here the CDR3 reads CASSPAGSSYEQYF. The full variable domain, in which reference TRBV7-2 and TRBJ2-7 provide the parts outside the CDR3, is GAGVSQSPSNKVTEKGKDVELRCDPISGHTALYWYRQSLGQGLEFLIYFQGNSAPDKSGLPSDRFSAERTGGSVSTLTIQRTQQEDSAVYLCASSPAGSSYEQYFGPGTRLTVT.